This T cell receptor beta chain was captured by sequencing in a study of response to subunit inactivated influenza vaccine. Only a few counts were recorded for this clonotype. Germline CDR1 MNHEY, CDR2 SVGAGI. Trimming took off 0 bases at V and 0 bases at J, with 12 bases between the two ends. The length of the CDR3 is 17 residues. MiXCR was run by TCRdb on the RT-PCR reads, yielding one entry per CDR3 protein. The sample consists of 400,000 to 650,000 distinct CDR3 sequences, more than 7% of them appearing once. Sequenced material: PBMCs from blood, taken less than 25 months after vaccination. This clonotype was obtained from a man aged 45 to 75 who received an inactivated influenza vaccine. V and J are TRBV6-5 and TRBJ1-5; D gene uncertain. CDR3 amino acids: CASSYSGSRYSNQPQHF. The CDR3 nucleotides are TGTGCCAGCAGTTACTCTGGCAGCCGATATAGCAATCAGCCCCAGCATTTT.